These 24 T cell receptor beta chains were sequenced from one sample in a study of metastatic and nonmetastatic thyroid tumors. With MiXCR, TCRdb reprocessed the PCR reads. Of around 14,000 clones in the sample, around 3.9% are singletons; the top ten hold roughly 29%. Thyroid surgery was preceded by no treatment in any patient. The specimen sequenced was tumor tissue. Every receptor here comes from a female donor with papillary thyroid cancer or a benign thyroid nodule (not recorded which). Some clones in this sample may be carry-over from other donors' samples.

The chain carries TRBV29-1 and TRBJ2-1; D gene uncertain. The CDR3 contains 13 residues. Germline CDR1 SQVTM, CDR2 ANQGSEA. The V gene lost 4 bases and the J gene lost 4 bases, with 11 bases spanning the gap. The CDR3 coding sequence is TGCAGCGTTGCGGTTACCCTTTACAATGAGCAGTTCTTC. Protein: CSVAVTLYNEQFF.

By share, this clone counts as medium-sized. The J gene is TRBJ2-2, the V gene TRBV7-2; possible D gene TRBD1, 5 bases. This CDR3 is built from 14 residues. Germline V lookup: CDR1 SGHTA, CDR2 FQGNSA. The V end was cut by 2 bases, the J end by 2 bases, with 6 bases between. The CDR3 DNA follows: TGTGCCAGCAGCTTACAGGGAAACACCGGGGAGCTGTTTTTT. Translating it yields CASSLQGNTGELFF.

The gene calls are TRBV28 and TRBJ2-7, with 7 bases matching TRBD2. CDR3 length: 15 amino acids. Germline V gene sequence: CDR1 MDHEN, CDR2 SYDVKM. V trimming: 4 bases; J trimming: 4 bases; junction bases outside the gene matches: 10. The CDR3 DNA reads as TGTGCCAGCAGTTCCCCCCGAGACGGGAGGTACGAGCAGTACTTC. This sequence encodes CASSSPRDGRYEQYF.

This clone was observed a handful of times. The DNA of the CDR3 is TGCGCCAGCAGCTCGAAGGTCGGACAGCCACGAAACACCGGGGAGCTGTTTTTT. It yields the protein CASSSKVGQPRNTGELFF. The chain couples TRBV5-1 to TRBJ2-2; D may be TRBD1 (6 bases). Deletions cut 3 bases from V and 2 bases from J, with 20 bases between. Germline loops: CDR1 SGHRS, CDR2 YFSETQ. This CDR3 is 18 amino acids long.

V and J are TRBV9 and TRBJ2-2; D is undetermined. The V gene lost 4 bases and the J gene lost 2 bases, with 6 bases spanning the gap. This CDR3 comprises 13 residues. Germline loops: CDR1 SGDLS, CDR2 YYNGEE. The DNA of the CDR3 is TGTGCCAGCAGCTTACTAAACACCGGGGAGCTGTTTTTT. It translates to CASSLLNTGELFF.

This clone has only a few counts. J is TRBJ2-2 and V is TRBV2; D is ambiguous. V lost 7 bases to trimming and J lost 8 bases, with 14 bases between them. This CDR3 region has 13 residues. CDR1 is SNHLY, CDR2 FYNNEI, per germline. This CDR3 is CASTTPGAGELFF. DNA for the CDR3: TGTGCCAGCACCACACCTGGAGCGGGGGAGCTGTTTTTT.

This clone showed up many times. CDR3 nucleotides: TGTGCCAGCAGCTATCTTAGACTAGCCTTCTACAATGAGCAGTTCTTC. This sequence encodes CASSYLRLAFYNEQFF. The rearrangement links TRBV11-2 to TRBJ2-1; 7 bases match TRBD2. From germline, CDR1 is SGHAT and CDR2 FQNNGV. This CDR3 contains 16 residues. Unmatched junction bases numbered 9, after V lost 4 bases and J lost 3 bases.

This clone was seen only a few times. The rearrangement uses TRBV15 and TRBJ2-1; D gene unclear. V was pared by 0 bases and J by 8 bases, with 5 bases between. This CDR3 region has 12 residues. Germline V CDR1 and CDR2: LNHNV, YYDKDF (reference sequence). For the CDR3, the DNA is TGTGCCACCAGCAGAGATTTCGATGAGCAGTTCTTC. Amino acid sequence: CATSRDFDEQFF.

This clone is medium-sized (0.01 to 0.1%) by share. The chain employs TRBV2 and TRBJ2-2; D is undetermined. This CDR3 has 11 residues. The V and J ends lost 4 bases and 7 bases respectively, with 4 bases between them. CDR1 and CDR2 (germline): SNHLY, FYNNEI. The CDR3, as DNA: TGTGCCAGCAGTGTTTTCGGGGAGCTGTTTTTT. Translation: CASSVFGELFF.

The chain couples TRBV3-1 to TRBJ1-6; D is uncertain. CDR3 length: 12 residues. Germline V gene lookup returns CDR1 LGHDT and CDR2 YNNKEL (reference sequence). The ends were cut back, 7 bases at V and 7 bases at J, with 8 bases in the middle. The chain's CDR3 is CASTRANSPLHF. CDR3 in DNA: TGTGCCAGCACCCGGGCAAATTCACCCCTCCACTTT.

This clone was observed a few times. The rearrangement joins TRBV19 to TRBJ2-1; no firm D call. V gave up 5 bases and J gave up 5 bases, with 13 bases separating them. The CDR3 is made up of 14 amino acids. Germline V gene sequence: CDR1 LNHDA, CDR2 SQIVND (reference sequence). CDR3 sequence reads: CASSSLDPNNEQFF. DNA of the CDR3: TGTGCCAGTAGTTCCCTTGACCCAAACAATGAGCAGTTCTTC.

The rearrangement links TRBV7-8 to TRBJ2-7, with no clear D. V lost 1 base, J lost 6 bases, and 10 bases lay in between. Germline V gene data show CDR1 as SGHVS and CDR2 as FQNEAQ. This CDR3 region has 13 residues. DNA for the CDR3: TGTGCCAGCAGCTTAGGGCTAGGCTCCGAGCAGTACTTC. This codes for CASSLGLGSEQYF.

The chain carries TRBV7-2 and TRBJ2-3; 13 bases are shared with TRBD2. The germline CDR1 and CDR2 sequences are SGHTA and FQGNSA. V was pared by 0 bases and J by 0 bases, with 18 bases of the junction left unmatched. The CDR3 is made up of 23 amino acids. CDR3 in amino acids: CASSLARRGTSGEHSSSTDTQYF. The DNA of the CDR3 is TGTGCCAGCAGCTTAGCGCGGCGTGGGACTAGCGGGGAACACTCAAGTAGCACAGATACGCAGTATTTT.

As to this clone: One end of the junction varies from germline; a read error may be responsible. The CDR3 bases are TGTGCCAGCAGTGACTCTAGCGGGAGCACATATACGCAGTATTTT. It codes for CASSDSSGSTYTQYF. The chain carries TRBV6-4 and TRBJ2-3; 9 bases fit TRBD2. CDR3 size: 15 residues. CDR1 and CDR2 (germline): MRHNA, SNTAGT.

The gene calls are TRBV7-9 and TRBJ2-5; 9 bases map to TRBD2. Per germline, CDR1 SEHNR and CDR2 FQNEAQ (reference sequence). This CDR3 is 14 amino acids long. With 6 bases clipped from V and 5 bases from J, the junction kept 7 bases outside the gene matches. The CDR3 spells CASRGSGSGETQYF. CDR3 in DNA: TGTGCCAGCAGGGGTAGCGGGAGCGGGGAGACCCAGTACTTC.

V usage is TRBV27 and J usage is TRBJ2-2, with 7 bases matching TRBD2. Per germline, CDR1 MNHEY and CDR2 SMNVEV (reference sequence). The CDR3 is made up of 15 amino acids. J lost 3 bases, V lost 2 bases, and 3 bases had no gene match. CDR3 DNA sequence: TGTGCCAGCAGTTTAAGAGGGAGGGACACCGGGGAGCTGTTTTTT. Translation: CASSLRGRDTGELFF.

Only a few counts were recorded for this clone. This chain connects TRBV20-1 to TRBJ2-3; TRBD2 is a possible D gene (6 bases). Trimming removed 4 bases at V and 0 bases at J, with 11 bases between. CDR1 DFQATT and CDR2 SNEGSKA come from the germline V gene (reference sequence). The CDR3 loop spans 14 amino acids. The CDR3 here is CSATGSRSTDTQYF. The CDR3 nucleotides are TGCAGTGCTACCGGGAGCCGAAGCACAGATACGCAGTATTTT.

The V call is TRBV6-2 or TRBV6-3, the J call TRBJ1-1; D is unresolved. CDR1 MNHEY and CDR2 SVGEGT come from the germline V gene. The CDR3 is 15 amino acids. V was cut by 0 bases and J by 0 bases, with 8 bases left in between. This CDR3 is CASSYSGALNTEAFF. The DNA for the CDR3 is TGTGCCAGCAGTTACTCGGGAGCCTTGAACACTGAAGCTTTCTTT.

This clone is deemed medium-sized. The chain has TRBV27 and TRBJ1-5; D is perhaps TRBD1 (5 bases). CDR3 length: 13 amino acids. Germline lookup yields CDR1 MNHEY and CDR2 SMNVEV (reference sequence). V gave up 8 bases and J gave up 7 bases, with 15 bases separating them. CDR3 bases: TGTGCCAGCTCGGACAACAACCTCCAGCCCCAGCATTTT. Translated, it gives CASSDNNLQPQHF.

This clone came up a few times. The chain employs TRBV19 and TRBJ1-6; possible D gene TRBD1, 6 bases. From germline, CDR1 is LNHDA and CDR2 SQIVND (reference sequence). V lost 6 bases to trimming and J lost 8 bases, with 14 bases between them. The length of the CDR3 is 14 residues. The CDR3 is CASRMGRGDSPLHF. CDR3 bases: TGTGCCAGTAGAATGGGCAGGGGAGATTCACCCCTCCACTTT.

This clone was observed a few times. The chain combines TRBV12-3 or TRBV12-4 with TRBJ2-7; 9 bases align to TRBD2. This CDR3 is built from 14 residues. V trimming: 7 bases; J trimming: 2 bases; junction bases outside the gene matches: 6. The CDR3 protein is CASNEAGGPYEQYF. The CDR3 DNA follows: TGTGCCAGCAACGAGGCGGGAGGGCCCTACGAGCAGTACTTC.

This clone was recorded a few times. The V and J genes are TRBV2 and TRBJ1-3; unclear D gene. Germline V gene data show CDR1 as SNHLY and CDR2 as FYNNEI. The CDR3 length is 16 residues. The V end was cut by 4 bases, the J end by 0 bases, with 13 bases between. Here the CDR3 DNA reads TGTGCCAGCAGTGGATTGTTAACCTACTCTGGAAACACCATATATTTT. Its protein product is CASSGLLTYSGNTIYF.

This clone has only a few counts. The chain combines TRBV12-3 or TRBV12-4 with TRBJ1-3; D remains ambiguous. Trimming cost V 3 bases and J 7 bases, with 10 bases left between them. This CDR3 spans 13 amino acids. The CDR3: CASSLGPGNTIYF. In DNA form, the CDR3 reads TGTGCCAGCAGTTTGGGTCCGGGGAACACCATATATTTT.

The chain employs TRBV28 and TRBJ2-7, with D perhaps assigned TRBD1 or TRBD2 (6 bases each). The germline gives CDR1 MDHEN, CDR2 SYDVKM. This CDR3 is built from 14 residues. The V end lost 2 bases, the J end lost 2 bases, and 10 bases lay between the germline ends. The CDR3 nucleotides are TGTGCCAGCAGTTTAGGAGGGACAACCTACGAGCAGTACTTC. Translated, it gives CASSLGGTTYEQYF.